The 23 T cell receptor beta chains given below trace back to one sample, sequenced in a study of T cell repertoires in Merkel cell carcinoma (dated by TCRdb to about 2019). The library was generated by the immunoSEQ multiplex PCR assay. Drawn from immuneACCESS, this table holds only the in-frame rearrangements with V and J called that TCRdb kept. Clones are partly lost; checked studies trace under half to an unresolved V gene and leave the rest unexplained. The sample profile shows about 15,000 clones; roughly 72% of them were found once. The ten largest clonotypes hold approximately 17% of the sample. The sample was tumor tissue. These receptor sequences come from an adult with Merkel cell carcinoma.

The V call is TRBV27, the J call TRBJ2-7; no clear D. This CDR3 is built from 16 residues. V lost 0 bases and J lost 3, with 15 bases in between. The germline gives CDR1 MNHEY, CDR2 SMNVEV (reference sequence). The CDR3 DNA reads TGTGCCAGCAGTTTATCGGGCGGTGGATCTTACTACGAGCAGTACTTC. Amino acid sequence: CASSLSGGGSYYEQYF.

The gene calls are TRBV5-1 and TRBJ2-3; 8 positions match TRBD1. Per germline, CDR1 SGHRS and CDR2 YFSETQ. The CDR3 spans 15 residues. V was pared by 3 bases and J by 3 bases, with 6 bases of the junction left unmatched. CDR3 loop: CASSSGQGWTDTQYF. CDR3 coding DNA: TGCGCCAGCAGCTCAGGACAGGGTTGGACAGATACGCAGTATTTT.

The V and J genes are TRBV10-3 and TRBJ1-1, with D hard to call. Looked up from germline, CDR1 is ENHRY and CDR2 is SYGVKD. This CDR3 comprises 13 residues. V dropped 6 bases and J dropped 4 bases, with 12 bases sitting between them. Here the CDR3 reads CAIRENLSTEAFF. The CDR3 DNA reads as TGTGCCATCAGGGAGAATCTGAGCACTGAAGCTTTCTTT.

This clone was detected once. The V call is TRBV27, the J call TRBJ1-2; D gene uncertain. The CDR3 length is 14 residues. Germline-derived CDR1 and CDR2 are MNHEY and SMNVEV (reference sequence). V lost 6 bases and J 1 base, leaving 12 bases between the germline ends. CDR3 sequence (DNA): TGTGCCAGCAGGACACGGGCGAATAACTATGGCTACACCTTC. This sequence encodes CASRTRANNYGYTF.

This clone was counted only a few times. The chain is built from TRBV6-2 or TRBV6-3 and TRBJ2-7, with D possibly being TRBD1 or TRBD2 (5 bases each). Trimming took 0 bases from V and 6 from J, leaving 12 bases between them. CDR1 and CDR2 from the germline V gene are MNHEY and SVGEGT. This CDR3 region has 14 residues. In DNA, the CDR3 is TGTGCCAGCAGTTACTCGGATACTAGGGGCGAGCAGTACTTC. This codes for CASSYSDTRGEQYF.

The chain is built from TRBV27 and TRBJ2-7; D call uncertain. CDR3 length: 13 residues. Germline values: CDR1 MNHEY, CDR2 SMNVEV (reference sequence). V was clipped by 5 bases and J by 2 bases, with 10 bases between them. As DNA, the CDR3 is TGTGCCAGCAGTCCCTCCCAAACCTACGAGCAGTACTTC. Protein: CASSPSQTYEQYF.

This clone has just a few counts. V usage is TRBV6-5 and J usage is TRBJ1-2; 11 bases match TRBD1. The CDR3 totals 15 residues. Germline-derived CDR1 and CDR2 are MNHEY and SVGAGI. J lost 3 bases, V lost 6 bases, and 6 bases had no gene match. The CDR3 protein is CASRAGQGAYYGYTF. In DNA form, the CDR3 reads TGTGCCAGCAGGGCCGGACAGGGGGCCTACTATGGCTACACCTTC.

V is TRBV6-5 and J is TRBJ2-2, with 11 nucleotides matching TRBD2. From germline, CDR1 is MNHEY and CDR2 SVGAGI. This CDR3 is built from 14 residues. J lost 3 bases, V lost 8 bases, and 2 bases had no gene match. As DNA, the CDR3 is TGTGCCAGCCGACTAGCGGGGTACACCGGGGAGCTGTTTTTT. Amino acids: CASRLAGYTGELFF.

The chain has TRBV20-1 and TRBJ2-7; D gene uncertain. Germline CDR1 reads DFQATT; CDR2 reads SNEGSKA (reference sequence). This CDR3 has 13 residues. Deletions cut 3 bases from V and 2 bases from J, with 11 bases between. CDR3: CSASGQETYEQYF. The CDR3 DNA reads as TGCAGTGCTAGTGGGCAGGAAACCTACGAGCAGTACTTC.

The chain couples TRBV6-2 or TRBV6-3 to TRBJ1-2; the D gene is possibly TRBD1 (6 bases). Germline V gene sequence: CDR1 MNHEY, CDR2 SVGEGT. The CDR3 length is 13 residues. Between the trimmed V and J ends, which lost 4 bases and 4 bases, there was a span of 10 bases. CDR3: CASSFGQIYGYTF. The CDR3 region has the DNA TGTGCCAGCAGTTTCGGACAGATCTATGGCTACACCTTC.

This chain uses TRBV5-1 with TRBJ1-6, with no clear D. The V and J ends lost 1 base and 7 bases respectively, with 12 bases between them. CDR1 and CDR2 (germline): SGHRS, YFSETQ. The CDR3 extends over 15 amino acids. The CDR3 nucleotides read TGCGCCAGCAGCTTGACGATAGGGATAAATTCACCCCTCCACTTT. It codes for CASSLTIGINSPLHF. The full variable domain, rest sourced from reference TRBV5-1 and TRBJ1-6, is KAGVTQTPRYLIKTRGQQVTLSCSPISGHRSVSWYQQTPGQGLQFLFEYFSETQRNKGNFPGRFSGRQFSNSRSEMNVSTLELGDSALYLCASSLTIGINSPLHFGNGTRLTVT.

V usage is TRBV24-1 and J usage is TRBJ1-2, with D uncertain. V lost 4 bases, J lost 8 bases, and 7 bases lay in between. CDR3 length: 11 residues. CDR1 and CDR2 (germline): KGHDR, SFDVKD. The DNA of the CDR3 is TGTGCCACCAGTGAACTAGAGGGCTACACCTTC. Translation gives CATSELEGYTF.

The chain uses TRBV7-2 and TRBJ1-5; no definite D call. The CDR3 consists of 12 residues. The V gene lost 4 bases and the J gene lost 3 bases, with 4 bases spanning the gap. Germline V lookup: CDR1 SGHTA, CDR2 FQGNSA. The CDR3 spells CASSSNNQPQHF. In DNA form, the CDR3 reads TGTGCCAGCAGCTCGAACAATCAGCCCCAGCATTTT. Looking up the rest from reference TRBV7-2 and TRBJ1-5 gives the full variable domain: GAGVSQSPSNKVTEKGKDVELRCDPISGHTALYWYRQSLGQGLEFLIYFQGNSAPDKSGLPSDRFSAERTGGSVSTLTIQRTQQEDSAVYLCASSSNNQPQHFGDGTRLSIL.

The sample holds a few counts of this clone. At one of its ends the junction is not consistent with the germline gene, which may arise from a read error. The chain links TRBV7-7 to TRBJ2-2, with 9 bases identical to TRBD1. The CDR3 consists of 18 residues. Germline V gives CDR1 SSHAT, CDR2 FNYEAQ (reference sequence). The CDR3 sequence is CASSFGSGTGSSTGELFF. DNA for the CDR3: TGTGCTAGCAGCTTTGGATCGGGGACAGGGTCCTCCACCGGGGAGCTGTTTTTT.

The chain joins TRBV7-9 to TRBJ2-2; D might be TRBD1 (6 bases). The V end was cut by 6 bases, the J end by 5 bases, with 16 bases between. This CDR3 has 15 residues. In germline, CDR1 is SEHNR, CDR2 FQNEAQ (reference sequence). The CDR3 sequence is CASRGDTRATGELFF. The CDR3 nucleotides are TGTGCCAGCAGGGGGGACACCCGCGCAACCGGGGAGCTGTTTTTT.

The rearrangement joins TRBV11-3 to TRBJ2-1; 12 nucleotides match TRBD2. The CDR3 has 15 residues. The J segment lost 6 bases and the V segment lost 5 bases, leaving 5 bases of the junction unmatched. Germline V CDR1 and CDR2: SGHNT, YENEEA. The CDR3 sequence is CASSPKLAGGNEQFF. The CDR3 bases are TGTGCCAGCAGCCCGAAACTAGCGGGAGGCAATGAGCAGTTCTTC.

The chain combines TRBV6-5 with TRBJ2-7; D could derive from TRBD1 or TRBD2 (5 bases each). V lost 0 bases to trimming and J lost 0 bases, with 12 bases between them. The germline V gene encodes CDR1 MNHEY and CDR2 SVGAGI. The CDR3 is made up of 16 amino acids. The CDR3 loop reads CASSYSGGGSSYEQYF. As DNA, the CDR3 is TGTGCCAGCAGTTACTCCGGTGGGGGAAGCTCCTACGAGCAGTACTTC.

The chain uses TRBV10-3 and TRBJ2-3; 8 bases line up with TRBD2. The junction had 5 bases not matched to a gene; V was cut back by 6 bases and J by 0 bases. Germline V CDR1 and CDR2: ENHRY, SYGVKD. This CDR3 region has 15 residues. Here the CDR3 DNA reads TGTGCCATCAGAGAAGCGGGGGCTAGCACAGATACGCAGTATTTT. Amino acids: CAIREAGASTDTQYF.

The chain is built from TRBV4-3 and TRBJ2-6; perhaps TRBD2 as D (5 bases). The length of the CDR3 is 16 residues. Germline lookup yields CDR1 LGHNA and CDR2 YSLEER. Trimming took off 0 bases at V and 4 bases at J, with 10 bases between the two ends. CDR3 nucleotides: TGCGCCAGCAGCCAAGATTTCGGGGTCGGGGCCAACGTCCTGACTTTC. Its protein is CASSQDFGVGANVLTF.

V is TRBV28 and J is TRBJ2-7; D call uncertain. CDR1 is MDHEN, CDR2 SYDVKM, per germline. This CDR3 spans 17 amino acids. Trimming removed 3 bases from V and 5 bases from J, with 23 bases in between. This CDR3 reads CASSLPGLVARLDEQYF. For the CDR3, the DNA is TGTGCCAGCAGTTTGCCCGGTTTGGTCGCTCGCCTTGACGAGCAGTACTTC.

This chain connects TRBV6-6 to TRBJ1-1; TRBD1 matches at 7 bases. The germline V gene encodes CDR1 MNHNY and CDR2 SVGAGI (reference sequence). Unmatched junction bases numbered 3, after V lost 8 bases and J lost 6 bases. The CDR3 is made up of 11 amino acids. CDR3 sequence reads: CASGTVPEAFF. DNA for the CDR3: TGTGCCAGCGGGACAGTCCCTGAAGCTTTCTTT.

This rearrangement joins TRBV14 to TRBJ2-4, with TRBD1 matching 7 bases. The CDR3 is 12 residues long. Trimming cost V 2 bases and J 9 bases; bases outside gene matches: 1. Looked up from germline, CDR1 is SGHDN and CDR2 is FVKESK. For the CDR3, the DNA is TGTGCCAGCAGCCAACAGGGGGTCATTCAGTACTTC. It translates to CASSQQGVIQYF.

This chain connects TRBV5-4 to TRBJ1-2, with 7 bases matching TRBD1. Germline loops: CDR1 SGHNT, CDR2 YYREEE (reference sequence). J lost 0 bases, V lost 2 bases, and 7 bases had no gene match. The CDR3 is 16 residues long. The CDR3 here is CASSLGSRGTNYGYTF. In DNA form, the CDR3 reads TGTGCCAGCAGCTTAGGATCCAGGGGGACTAACTATGGCTACACCTTC.